This TCR beta chain was captured by sequencing in a study of shared T cell receptors in the human thymus. Profiled with immunoSEQ multiplex PCR; TCRdb holds only in-frame clones, not every one. This sample has over 450,000 clones; about 84% occur once, and the top ten carry more than 0.01%. Between the trimmed V and J ends, which lost 2 bases and 0 bases, there was a span of 11 bases. The CDR3 has 15 residues. CDR1 and CDR2 from the germline V gene are MDHEN and SYDVKM. These data were also filed under a second study, of human thymus T cells. Per that study: Thymus specimens were resections from corrective heart surgery. Thymic and blood repertoires seemed to show skewed V and J gene use. Among unrelated individuals, related research reported thymic repertoires that overlapped highly.

The TCR originated in a boy under two years old with a congenital heart defect. This chain connects TRBV28 to TRBJ2-7; possibly TRBD1 for D (5 bases). Sequenced: thymocytes. Here the CDR3 DNA reads TGTGCCAGCAGTTTAAAGGGGCGGAACTCCTACGAGCAGTACTTC. Translated, it gives CASSLKGRNSYEQYF.